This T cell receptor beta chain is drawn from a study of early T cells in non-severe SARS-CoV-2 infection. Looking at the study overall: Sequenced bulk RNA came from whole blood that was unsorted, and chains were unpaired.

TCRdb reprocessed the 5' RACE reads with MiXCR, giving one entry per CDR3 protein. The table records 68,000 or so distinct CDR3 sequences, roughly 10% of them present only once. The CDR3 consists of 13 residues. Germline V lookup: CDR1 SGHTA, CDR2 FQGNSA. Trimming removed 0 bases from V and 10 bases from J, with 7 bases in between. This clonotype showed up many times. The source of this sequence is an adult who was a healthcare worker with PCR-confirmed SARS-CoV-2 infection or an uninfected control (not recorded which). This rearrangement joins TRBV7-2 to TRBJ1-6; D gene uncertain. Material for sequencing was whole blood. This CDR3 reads CASSLAGRSPLHF. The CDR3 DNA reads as TGTGCCAGCAGCTTAGCAGGGCGGTCACCCCTCCACTTT. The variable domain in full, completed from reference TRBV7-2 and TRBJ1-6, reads GAGVSQSPSNKVTEKGKDVELRCDPISGHTALYWYRQSLGQGLEFLIYFQGNSAPDKSGLPSDRFSAERTGGSVSTLTIQRTQQEDSAVYLCASSLAGRSPLHFGNGTRLTVT.